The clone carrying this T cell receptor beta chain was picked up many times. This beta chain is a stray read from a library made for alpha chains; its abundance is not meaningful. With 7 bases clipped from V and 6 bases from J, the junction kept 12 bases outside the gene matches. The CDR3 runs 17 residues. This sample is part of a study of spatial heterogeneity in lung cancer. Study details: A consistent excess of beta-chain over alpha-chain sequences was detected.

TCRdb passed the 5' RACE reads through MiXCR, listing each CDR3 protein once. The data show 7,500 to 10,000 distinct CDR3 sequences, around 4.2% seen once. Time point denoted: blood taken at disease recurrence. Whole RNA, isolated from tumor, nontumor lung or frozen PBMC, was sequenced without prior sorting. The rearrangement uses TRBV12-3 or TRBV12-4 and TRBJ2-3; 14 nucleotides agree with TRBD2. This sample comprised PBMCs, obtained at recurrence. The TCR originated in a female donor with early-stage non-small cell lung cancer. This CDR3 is CASTSTRLAGGRDTQYF. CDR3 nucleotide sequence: TGTGCCAGCACTTCCACCCGACTAGCGGGGGGGAGGGATACGCAGTATTTT.